A selection of T cell receptor beta chains follows, all from one sample in a study of technical replicates of blood from a handful of donors. The table came from immunoSEQ multiplex PCR; TCRdb's copy has only in-frame clones and leaves some out. The sample lists 80,000 to 100,000 clones, roughly 96% occurring once. Sequencing used T cells isolated from PBMCs. The receptors here all came from a human donor in good health. Each CDR3 is given with its conserved first and last residue. D genes are given only for firm matches. Clone size is shown for a subset of rows, as once, few, many or a class of expanded clone.

clone size: -; D gene: TRBD1; V gene: TRBV5-1; J gene: TRBJ1-2; CDR3 length: 16; CDR3 DNA: TGCGCCAGCAGCTTCCGGACAGGGGGCCCTAACTATGGCTACACCTTC; CDR3 protein: CASSFRTGGPNYGYTF
clone size: -; D gene: TRBD1; V gene: TRBV15; J gene: TRBJ2-2; CDR3 length: 16; CDR3 DNA: TGTGCCACCAGCGGCCGGGACAGGGGGTCGTGGGGGGAGCTGTTTTTT; CDR3 protein: CATSGRDRGSWGELFF
clone size: -; D gene: TRBD2; V gene: TRBV5-1; J gene: TRBJ2-1; CDR3 length: 19; CDR3 DNA: TGCGCCAGCAACGCGGAGGGGTCGCGGGAGGCCTCCCGAGGGAATGAGCAGTTCTTC; CDR3 protein: CASNAEGSREASRGNEQFF
clone size: -; D gene: TRBD1; V gene: TRBV19; J gene: TRBJ1-1; CDR3 length: 16; CDR3 DNA: TGTGCCAGTAATCAGGGGGTGTGGGACAGGAACACTGAAGCTTTCTTT; CDR3 protein: CASNQGVWDRNTEAFF
clone size: -; D gene: -; V gene: TRBV2; J gene: TRBJ2-5; CDR3 length: 13; CDR3 DNA: TGTGCCAGCAGTGAATCGGGTGGGGAGACCCAGTACTTC; CDR3 protein: CASSESGGETQYF
clone size: -; D gene: TRBD1; V gene: TRBV5-4; J gene: TRBJ2-2; CDR3 length: 14; CDR3 DNA: TGTGCCAGCAGCATCAGGGGGCCTCCCGGGGAGCTGTTTTTT; CDR3 protein: CASSIRGPPGELFF
clone size: -; D gene: TRBD1; V gene: TRBV18; J gene: TRBJ1-2; CDR3 length: 20; CDR3 DNA: TGTGCCAGCTCCCGTCCTAAGGTAGGACAGGGCTTTCATCCTAACTATGGCTACACCTTC; CDR3 protein: CASSRPKVGQGFHPNYGYTF
clone size: -; D gene: TRBD1; V gene: TRBV7-6; J gene: TRBJ1-2; CDR3 length: 15; CDR3 DNA: TGTGCCAGCAGCCAGACAGGGGGCGGCAGCTATGGCTACACCTTC; CDR3 protein: CASSQTGGGSYGYTF
clone size: -; D gene: -; V gene: TRBV7-9; J gene: TRBJ2-1; CDR3 length: 12; CDR3 DNA: TGTGCCAGCAGCTTAGGGGAGAAGGAGCAGTTCTTC; CDR3 protein: CASSLGEKEQFF
clone size: -; D gene: TRBD2; V gene: TRBV5-6; J gene: TRBJ2-2; CDR3 length: 17; CDR3 DNA: TGTGCCAGCAGCCAGACTAGCGGGGGGTCGAACACCGGGGAGCTGTTTTTT; CDR3 protein: CASSQTSGGSNTGELFF
clone size: -; D gene: -; V gene: TRBV30; J gene: TRBJ2-1; CDR3 length: 12; CDR3 DNA: TGTGCCTGGAGTGCTCCTAGTCTTGAGCAGTTCTTC; CDR3 protein: CAWSAPSLEQFF
clone size: -; D gene: TRBD1; V gene: TRBV2; J gene: TRBJ2-1; CDR3 length: 15; CDR3 DNA: TGTGCCAGCAGGAAGGAGGGACAGGGGATTTATGAGCAGTTCTTC; CDR3 protein: CASRKEGQGIYEQFF
clone size: -; D gene: -; V gene: TRBV10-3; J gene: TRBJ1-2; CDR3 length: 12; CDR3 DNA: TGTGCCATCAGTGAGATTAGTTATGGCTACACCTTC; CDR3 protein: CAISEISYGYTF
clone size: -; D gene: -; V gene: TRBV18; J gene: TRBJ2-5; CDR3 length: 15; CDR3 DNA: TGTGCCAGCTCACAGCCCAGAGGAGCTGATGAGACCCAGTACTTC; CDR3 protein: CASSQPRGADETQYF
clone size: -; D gene: -; V gene: TRBV6-1; J gene: TRBJ1-2; CDR3 length: 17; CDR3 DNA: TGTGCCAGCAGTGAAATACAGGGAAGTAATGATATATATGGCTACACCTTC; CDR3 protein: CASSEIQGSNDIYGYTF
clone size: -; D gene: TRBD1; V gene: TRBV2; J gene: TRBJ1-5; CDR3 length: 14; CDR3 DNA: TGTGCCAGCTTCGACAGGGATACGATCAAGCCCCAGCATTTT; CDR3 protein: CASFDRDTIKPQHF
clone size: -; D gene: TRBD2; V gene: TRBV7-8; J gene: TRBJ2-1; CDR3 length: 19; CDR3 DNA: TGTGCCAGCAGCTCACCATATTCTTTTGGGATAGCGGGGGGCCATGAGCAGTTCTTC; CDR3 protein: CASSSPYSFGIAGGHEQFF
clone size: once; D gene: TRBD1; V gene: TRBV13; J gene: TRBJ2-7; CDR3 length: 14; CDR3 DNA: TGTGCCAGCAGCCACGGGACAGGGGGCTACGAGCAGTACTTC; CDR3 protein: CASSHGTGGYEQYF
clone size: -; D gene: -; V gene: TRBV30; J gene: TRBJ1-2; CDR3 length: 14; CDR3 DNA: TGTGCCTGGAGTACTCCCCGGACAGATTATGGCTACACCTTC; CDR3 protein: CAWSTPRTDYGYTF
clone size: -; D gene: TRBD2; V gene: TRBV5-5; J gene: TRBJ2-1; CDR3 length: 16; CDR3 DNA: TGTGCCAGCAGGCTGACTGGGACTAGCGGGAGTCGAGAGCAGTTCTTC; CDR3 protein: CASRLTGTSGSREQFF
clone size: -; D gene: -; V gene: TRBV7-8; J gene: TRBJ2-1; CDR3 length: 13; CDR3 DNA: TGTGCCAGCAGGGCAGGGGGGTACAATGAGCAGTTCTTC; CDR3 protein: CASRAGGYNEQFF
clone size: -; D gene: TRBD2; V gene: TRBV10-1; J gene: TRBJ2-1; CDR3 length: 16; CDR3 DNA: TGCGCCAGCAGTGAGGTTACCGGGACTAGTGACAATGAGCAGTTCTTC; CDR3 protein: CASSEVTGTSDNEQFF
clone size: -; D gene: -; V gene: TRBV7-6; J gene: TRBJ2-2; CDR3 length: 16; CDR3 DNA: TGTGCCAGCAGCTTAATACCGACAGAGAACACCGGGGAGCTGTTTTTT; CDR3 protein: CASSLIPTENTGELFF
clone size: -; D gene: -; V gene: TRBV2; J gene: TRBJ2-7; CDR3 length: 11; CDR3 DNA: TGTGCCAGCAGTACCGGGAGCGAGCAGTACTTC; CDR3 protein: CASSTGSEQYF
clone size: -; D gene: TRBD1; V gene: TRBV5-1; J gene: TRBJ2-1; CDR3 length: 15; CDR3 DNA: TGCGCCAGCAGCCTTTGGACAGGGTCCTACAATGAGCAGTTCTTC; CDR3 protein: CASSLWTGSYNEQFF
clone size: -; D gene: TRBD1; V gene: TRBV10-2; J gene: TRBJ2-1; CDR3 length: 17; CDR3 DNA: TGCGCCAGCAGTATCCGTGAGGGACAGATCTATAACAATGAGCAGTTCTTC; CDR3 protein: CASSIREGQIYNNEQFF
clone size: -; D gene: -; V gene: TRBV2; J gene: TRBJ2-5; CDR3 length: 15; CDR3 DNA: TGTGCCAGCAGTGAGTCAGGGGGGATACAAGAGACCCAGTACTTC; CDR3 protein: CASSESGGIQETQYF
clone size: -; D gene: TRBD1; V gene: TRBV25-1; J gene: TRBJ1-1; CDR3 length: 16; CDR3 DNA: TGTGCCAGCAGTGAACTAAGGACAGGGGATAACACTGAAGCTTTCTTT; CDR3 protein: CASSELRTGDNTEAFF
clone size: -; D gene: -; V gene: TRBV5-1; J gene: TRBJ1-6; CDR3 length: 13; CDR3 DNA: TGCGCCAGCAGCTTCCAGGGAGGTTCACCCCTCCACTTT; CDR3 protein: CASSFQGGSPLHF
clone size: -; D gene: -; V gene: TRBV4-1; J gene: TRBJ2-5; CDR3 length: 15; CDR3 DNA: TGCGCCAGCAGCCACAGGTCTCCCCTCGGAGAGACCCAGTACTTC; CDR3 protein: CASSHRSPLGETQYF
clone size: -; D gene: TRBD2; V gene: TRBV5-8; J gene: TRBJ2-7; CDR3 length: 15; CDR3 DNA: TGTGCCAGCAGCTGGGGACTAGCGGGGGGCGACGAGCAGTACTTC; CDR3 protein: CASSWGLAGGDEQYF
clone size: few; D gene: -; V gene: TRBV10-2; J gene: TRBJ1-1; CDR3 length: 14; CDR3 DNA: TGCGCCAGCAGTGAGAGGGGAAGGAGCACTGAAGCTTTCTTT; CDR3 protein: CASSERGRSTEAFF
clone size: -; D gene: -; V gene: TRBV6-5; J gene: TRBJ2-5; CDR3 length: 14; CDR3 DNA: TGTGCCAGCAGGTTTCGAGTGGGGGGAGAGACCCAGTACTTC; CDR3 protein: CASRFRVGGETQYF
clone size: -; D gene: TRBD1; V gene: TRBV7-2; J gene: TRBJ2-5; CDR3 length: 16; CDR3 DNA: TGTGCCAGCAGCTTATATCACAGGGGGCGAGTAGAGACCCAGTACTTC; CDR3 protein: CASSLYHRGRVETQYF
clone size: -; D gene: TRBD1; V gene: TRBV6-1; J gene: TRBJ1-2; CDR3 length: 12; CDR3 DNA: TGTGCCAGCCTGGACAGGGATAATGGCTACACCTTC; CDR3 protein: CASLDRDNGYTF
clone size: -; D gene: TRBD1; V gene: TRBV5-5; J gene: TRBJ1-2; CDR3 length: 15; CDR3 DNA: TGTGCCAGCAGCAGAGGGACAGCTGGGGACTATGGCTACACCTTC; CDR3 protein: CASSRGTAGDYGYTF
clone size: -; D gene: -; V gene: TRBV5-6; J gene: TRBJ2-3; CDR3 length: 14; CDR3 DNA: TGTGCCAGCAGCACCACTGAAGCATCAGATACGCAGTATTTT; CDR3 protein: CASSTTEASDTQYF
clone size: -; D gene: TRBD1; V gene: TRBV29-1; J gene: TRBJ1-3; CDR3 length: 13; CDR3 DNA: TGCAGCGTTGCGGGACAGGAAGGAAACACCATATATTTT; CDR3 protein: CSVAGQEGNTIYF
clone size: -; D gene: TRBD2; V gene: TRBV7-6; J gene: TRBJ2-1; CDR3 length: 17; CDR3 DNA: TGTGCCAGCAGCTTACGTAGCGGGAGCCACGTCTACAATGAGCAGTTCTTC; CDR3 protein: CASSLRSGSHVYNEQFF
clone size: -; D gene: -; V gene: TRBV2; J gene: TRBJ1-5; CDR3 length: 16; CDR3 DNA: TGTGCCAGCAGTAACCACCCCGGGACACATAATCAGCCCCAGCATTTT; CDR3 protein: CASSNHPGTHNQPQHF
clone size: -; D gene: -; V gene: TRBV6-1; J gene: TRBJ1-6; CDR3 length: 15; CDR3 DNA: TGTGCCAGCAGTGAACACGGACAGTATAATTCACCCCTCCACTTT; CDR3 protein: CASSEHGQYNSPLHF